The sequence of this T cell receptor beta chain was determined in a study of shared clonotypes between healthy human individuals. Overall study findings and caveats: Since donors were few, the genetic and exposure-history diversity represented was limited. Sampling was confined to blood; repertoires within tissues likely differ.

Study processing details: ImmunoSEQ junction-only sequences lacked quality scores, so their filtering differed. Sequencing used immunoSEQ multiplex PCR; TCRdb keeps in-frame clones, though not all of them. V and J calls and clone size are those listed in that table; D and trimming were worked out from the DNA. The sample holds more than 1,200,000 clones, about 98.5% seen once. Concerning this clone itself: As yet, its antigen is unknown.

The source material was naive CD4+ T cells sorted from blood. The subset denotes: CD45RA+ positively selected. This clonotype was obtained from a young man in good health.

CDR3 sequence reads: CASSRDPGEKLFF. DNA of the CDR3: TGTGCCAGCAGCCGGGACCCGGGGGAAAAACTGTTTTTT. The genes are TRBV5-4 and TRBJ1-4; TRBD1 might be the D (5 bases). This CDR3 region has 13 residues. Germline assignment: CDR1 SGHNT and CDR2 YYREEE (reference sequence). Trimming stripped 4 bases from V and 8 bases from J, with 12 bases between.